The rows below give T cell receptor beta chains drawn from one sample of a study of T cell responses to AZD1222 COVID-19 vaccine. Assay used: immunoSEQ multiplex PCR; TCRdb lists only in-frame clones, some missing. Seen here are about 130,000 clones, over 75% observed once, and the top ten hold 2.8%. Sequencing was performed on peripheral blood, taken on day 0 of AZD1222 vaccination. Receptor source: an adult in good health. CDR3s include the opening cysteine and the closing phenylalanine or tryptophan. The D gene is left open where the match is weak. The size entry is marked missing in some rows and otherwise reads once, few, many or a size class.

j_gene: TRBJ1-5; abundance: NA; d_gene: NA; v_gene: TRBV30; CDR3nt: TGTGCCTGGGCTCAGGACGTGGGGGACAATCAGCCCCAGCATTTT; CDR3aa: CAWAQDVGDNQPQHF
j_gene: TRBJ1-5; abundance: NA; d_gene: NA; v_gene: TRBV19; CDR3nt: TGTGCCAGTAGTATAGGGAACGGGGATCAGCCCCAGCATTTT; CDR3aa: CASSIGNGDQPQHF
j_gene: TRBJ1-1; abundance: NA; d_gene: NA; v_gene: TRBV11-3; CDR3nt: TGTGCCAGCAGCCCCGGGACCCACACGGGGGACACTGAAGCTTTCTTT; CDR3aa: CASSPGTHTGDTEAFF
j_gene: TRBJ2-5; abundance: NA; d_gene: NA; v_gene: TRBV5-8; CDR3nt: TGTGCCAGCAGGAGTCGGGGGTCCTCGGGAGAGACCCAGTACTTC; CDR3aa: CASRSRGSSGETQYF
j_gene: TRBJ2-7; abundance: NA; d_gene: NA; v_gene: TRBV5-5; CDR3nt: TGTGCCAGCAGCTTGGGGCAGCTCAACTACGAGCAGTACTTC; CDR3aa: CASSLGQLNYEQYF
j_gene: TRBJ2-7; abundance: NA; d_gene: NA; v_gene: TRBV13; CDR3nt: TGTGCCAGCAGCCCAGGGTCTGACCACGAGCAGTACTTC; CDR3aa: CASSPGSDHEQYF
j_gene: TRBJ1-2; abundance: few; d_gene: TRBD1; v_gene: TRBV5-1; CDR3nt: TGCGCCAGCAGCACCTCCGGACAGGGGAGCTATGGCTACACCTTC; CDR3aa: CASSTSGQGSYGYTF
j_gene: TRBJ2-7; abundance: NA; d_gene: NA; v_gene: TRBV7-9; CDR3nt: TGTGCCAGCAGCTCGCAGCGCGGGACAAGGCCTGGGGAGCAGTACTTC; CDR3aa: CASSSQRGTRPGEQYF
j_gene: TRBJ2-5; abundance: NA; d_gene: NA; v_gene: TRBV7-9; CDR3nt: TGTGCCAGCACCCCCCCCAGGGAGACCCAGTACTTC; CDR3aa: CASTPPRETQYF
j_gene: TRBJ2-1; abundance: medium-sized; d_gene: TRBD2; v_gene: TRBV18; CDR3nt: TGTGCCAGCTCCCGTTCGCCCCCGGCCTCGGGGCGGGAGGGCCACAATGAGCAGTTCTTC; CDR3aa: CASSRSPPASGREGHNEQFF
j_gene: TRBJ2-3; abundance: NA; d_gene: TRBD2; v_gene: TRBV25-1; CDR3nt: TGTGCCAGCAGTCGGGGGGCAGATACGCAGTATTTT; CDR3aa: CASSRGADTQYF
j_gene: TRBJ2-2; abundance: NA; d_gene: TRBD1; v_gene: TRBV27; CDR3nt: TGTGCCAGCAGTACACGACAGGGGGCCCACGGGGAGCTGTTTTTT; CDR3aa: CASSTRQGAHGELFF
j_gene: TRBJ1-1; abundance: NA; d_gene: NA; v_gene: TRBV29-1; CDR3nt: TGCAGCGGGAATGTTAACACTGAAGCTTTCTTT; CDR3aa: CSGNVNTEAFF
j_gene: TRBJ1-1; abundance: NA; d_gene: NA; v_gene: TRBV29-1; CDR3nt: TGCAGCGTTGTGAGGGGAGGCACTGAAGCTTTCTTT; CDR3aa: CSVVRGGTEAFF
j_gene: TRBJ2-3; abundance: NA; d_gene: TRBD2; v_gene: TRBV6-2/TRBV6-3; CDR3nt: TGTGCCAGCAGTTACTCGGGGACTAGCGGGAGACCTAGCACAGATACGCAGTATTTT; CDR3aa: CASSYSGTSGRPSTDTQYF
j_gene: TRBJ2-1; abundance: NA; d_gene: NA; v_gene: TRBV5-4; CDR3nt: TGTGCCAGCAGCCGCGTAAACCCCACTGATGAGCAGTTCTTC; CDR3aa: CASSRVNPTDEQFF
j_gene: TRBJ2-5; abundance: NA; d_gene: TRBD2; v_gene: TRBV6-2/TRBV6-3; CDR3nt: TGTGCCACCAGCGCCCGGACTAGCGGGATGGGCCAAGAGACCCAGTACTTC; CDR3aa: CATSARTSGMGQETQYF
j_gene: TRBJ2-2; abundance: NA; d_gene: NA; v_gene: TRBV6-4; CDR3nt: TGTGCCAGCAGTGGCAGTTCCCTTGGGGAGCTGTTTTTT; CDR3aa: CASSGSSLGELFF
j_gene: TRBJ2-7; abundance: NA; d_gene: NA; v_gene: TRBV2; CDR3nt: TGTGCCAGCAGGTGGGGGAGCCCGTACGAGCAGTACTTC; CDR3aa: CASRWGSPYEQYF
j_gene: TRBJ1-6; abundance: NA; d_gene: NA; v_gene: TRBV6-5; CDR3nt: TGTGCCAGCAGTTACGAGAATTCACCCCTCCACTTT; CDR3aa: CASSYENSPLHF
j_gene: TRBJ2-3; abundance: NA; d_gene: TRBD1; v_gene: TRBV27; CDR3nt: TGTGCCAGCAGTTTAGACAGGGGGAACACAGATACGCAGTATTTT; CDR3aa: CASSLDRGNTDTQYF
j_gene: TRBJ2-5; abundance: NA; d_gene: TRBD2; v_gene: TRBV25-1; CDR3nt: TGTGCCAGCAGTTTACTAGCGGGAGGGCCGGAAGAGACCCAGTACTTC; CDR3aa: CASSLLAGGPEETQYF
j_gene: TRBJ2-3; abundance: once; d_gene: NA; v_gene: TRBV5-1; CDR3nt: TGCGCCAGCAGCTCCCTCGGTGTGGCAGATACGCAGTATTTT; CDR3aa: CASSSLGVADTQYF
j_gene: TRBJ2-2; abundance: NA; d_gene: TRBD1; v_gene: TRBV5-1; CDR3nt: TGCGCCAGCCAGGGGGCCACCGGGGAGCTGTTTTTT; CDR3aa: CASQGATGELFF
j_gene: TRBJ2-2; abundance: once; d_gene: NA; v_gene: TRBV6-4; CDR3nt: TGTGCCAGCAGTTCATGGAACACCGGGGAGCTGTTTTTT; CDR3aa: CASSSWNTGELFF
j_gene: TRBJ2-3; abundance: NA; d_gene: TRBD1; v_gene: TRBV27; CDR3nt: TGTGCCAGCAGTCCCGGGACAGGGAAAACAGATACGCAGTATTTT; CDR3aa: CASSPGTGKTDTQYF
j_gene: TRBJ2-3; abundance: once; d_gene: NA; v_gene: TRBV28; CDR3nt: TGTGCCAGCCGAAACGGGGTGACAGATACGCAGTATTTT; CDR3aa: CASRNGVTDTQYF
j_gene: TRBJ1-2; abundance: NA; d_gene: NA; v_gene: TRBV24-1; CDR3nt: TGTGCCACCAGTGATTCAGGACAGAGTCGTAACTATGGCTACACCTTC; CDR3aa: CATSDSGQSRNYGYTF
j_gene: TRBJ2-2; abundance: NA; d_gene: NA; v_gene: TRBV11-2; CDR3nt: TGTGCCAGCAGCTGGGGCGGGGAGCTGTTTTTT; CDR3aa: CASSWGGELFF
j_gene: TRBJ1-5; abundance: NA; d_gene: NA; v_gene: TRBV27; CDR3nt: TGTGCCAGCAGCCCACTCCTTCAGGGCTCGTATCCTCAGCCCCAGCATTTT; CDR3aa: CASSPLLQGSYPQPQHF
j_gene: TRBJ2-1; abundance: NA; d_gene: NA; v_gene: TRBV5-4; CDR3nt: TGTGCCAGCAGCTTGGCAGGGCTAGCGAGCGGTGAGCAGTTCTTC; CDR3aa: CASSLAGLASGEQFF
j_gene: TRBJ2-7; abundance: NA; d_gene: NA; v_gene: TRBV30; CDR3nt: TGTGCCTGGAGAGCCAGGGCAATAGCACCGTACGAGCAGTACTTC; CDR3aa: CAWRARAIAPYEQYF
j_gene: TRBJ1-1; abundance: NA; d_gene: NA; v_gene: TRBV19; CDR3nt: TGTGCCAGTGGGGGTGGCAGGGACTACACTGAAGCTTTCTTT; CDR3aa: CASGGGRDYTEAFF
j_gene: TRBJ2-1; abundance: NA; d_gene: TRBD2; v_gene: TRBV14; CDR3nt: TGTGCCAGCAGCTACCGGGACTACGTATACAATGAGCAGTTCTTC; CDR3aa: CASSYRDYVYNEQFF
j_gene: TRBJ1-1; abundance: once; d_gene: NA; v_gene: TRBV7-6; CDR3nt: TGTGCCAGCAGCTCAGAACTCCGGGACAAGAACACTGAAGCTTTCTTT; CDR3aa: CASSSELRDKNTEAFF
j_gene: TRBJ2-7; abundance: NA; d_gene: NA; v_gene: TRBV7-9; CDR3nt: TGTGCCAGCAGCTTAGTTCGCCTGGGGCAGTTCTACGAGCAGTACTTC; CDR3aa: CASSLVRLGQFYEQYF
j_gene: TRBJ1-3; abundance: NA; d_gene: NA; v_gene: TRBV9; CDR3nt: TGTGCCAGCAGCGGTCCCGGGAGCGGTCCGGGAGGAAACACCATATATTTT; CDR3aa: CASSGPGSGPGGNTIYF